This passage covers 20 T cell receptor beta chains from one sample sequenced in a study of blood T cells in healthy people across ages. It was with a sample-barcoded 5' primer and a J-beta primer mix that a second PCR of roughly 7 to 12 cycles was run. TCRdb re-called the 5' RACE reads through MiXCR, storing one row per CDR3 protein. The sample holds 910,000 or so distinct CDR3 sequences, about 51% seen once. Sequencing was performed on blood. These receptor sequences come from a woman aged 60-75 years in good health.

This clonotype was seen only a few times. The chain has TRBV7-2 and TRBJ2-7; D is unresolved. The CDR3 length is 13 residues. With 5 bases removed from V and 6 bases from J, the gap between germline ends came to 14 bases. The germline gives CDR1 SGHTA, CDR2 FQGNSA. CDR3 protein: CASSRRPLSEQYF. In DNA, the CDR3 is TGTGCCAGCAGCCGACGCCCTTTATCCGAGCAGTACTTC.

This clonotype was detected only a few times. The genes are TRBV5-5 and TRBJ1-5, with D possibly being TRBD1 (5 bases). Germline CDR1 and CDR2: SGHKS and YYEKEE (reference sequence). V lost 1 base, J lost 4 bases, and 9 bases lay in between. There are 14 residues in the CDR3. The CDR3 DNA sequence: TGTGCCAGCAGCTTGCAGGGTAGGAATCAGCCCCAGCATTTT. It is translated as CASSLQGRNQPQHF.

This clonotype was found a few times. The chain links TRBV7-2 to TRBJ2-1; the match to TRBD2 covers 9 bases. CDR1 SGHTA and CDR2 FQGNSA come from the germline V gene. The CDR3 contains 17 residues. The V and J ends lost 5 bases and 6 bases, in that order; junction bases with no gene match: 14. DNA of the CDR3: TGTGCCAGCAGCCATCTTATCCTGGCGGGAGGGGCCAATGAGCAGTTCTTC. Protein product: CASSHLILAGGANEQFF. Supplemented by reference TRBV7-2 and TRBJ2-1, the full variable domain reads GAGVSQSPSNKVTEKGKDVELRCDPISGHTALYWYRQSLGQGLEFLIYFQGNSAPDKSGLPSDRFSAERTGGSVSTLTIQRTQQEDSAVYLCASSHLILAGGANEQFFGPGTRLTVL.

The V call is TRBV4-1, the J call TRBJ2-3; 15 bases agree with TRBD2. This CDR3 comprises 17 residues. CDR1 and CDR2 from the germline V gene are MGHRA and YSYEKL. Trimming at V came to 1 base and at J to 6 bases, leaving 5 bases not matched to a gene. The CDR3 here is CASSQGGLAGGRDTQYF. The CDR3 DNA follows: TGCGCCAGCAGCCAAGGGGGACTAGCGGGAGGAAGGGATACGCAGTATTTT.

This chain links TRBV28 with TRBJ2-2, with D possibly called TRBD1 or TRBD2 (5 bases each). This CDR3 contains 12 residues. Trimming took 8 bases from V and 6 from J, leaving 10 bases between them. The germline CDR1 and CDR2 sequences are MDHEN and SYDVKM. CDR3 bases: TGTGCCAGCGAGGGGTTTTCCGGGGAGCTGTTTTTT. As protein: CASEGFSGELFF.

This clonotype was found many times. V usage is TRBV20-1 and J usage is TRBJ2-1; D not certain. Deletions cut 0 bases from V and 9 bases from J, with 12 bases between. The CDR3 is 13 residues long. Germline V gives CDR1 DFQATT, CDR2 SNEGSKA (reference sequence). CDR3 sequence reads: CSARDRTWGEQFF. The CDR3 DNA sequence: TGCAGTGCTAGAGACCGAACCTGGGGTGAGCAGTTCTTC.

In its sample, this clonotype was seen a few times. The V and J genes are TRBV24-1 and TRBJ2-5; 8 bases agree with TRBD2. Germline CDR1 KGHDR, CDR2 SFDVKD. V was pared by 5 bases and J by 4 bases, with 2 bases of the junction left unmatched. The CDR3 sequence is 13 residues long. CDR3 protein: CATSAGGGETQYF. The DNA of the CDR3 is TGTGCCACCAGTGCCGGGGGGGGAGAGACCCAGTACTTC.

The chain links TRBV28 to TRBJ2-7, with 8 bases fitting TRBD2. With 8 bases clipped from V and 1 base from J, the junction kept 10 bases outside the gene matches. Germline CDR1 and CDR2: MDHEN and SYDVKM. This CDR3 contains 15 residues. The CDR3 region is CASPPVTGGSYEQYF. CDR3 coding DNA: TGTGCCAGCCCTCCCGTGACGGGAGGGTCCTACGAGCAGTACTTC.

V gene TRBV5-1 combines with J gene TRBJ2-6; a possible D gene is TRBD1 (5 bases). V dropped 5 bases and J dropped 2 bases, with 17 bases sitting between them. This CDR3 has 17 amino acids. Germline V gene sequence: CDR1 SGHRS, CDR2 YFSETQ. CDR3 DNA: TGCGCCAGCAGTACCCAGGGCCCGGCTGCTGGGGCCAACGTCCTGACTTTC. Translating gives CASSTQGPAAGANVLTF.

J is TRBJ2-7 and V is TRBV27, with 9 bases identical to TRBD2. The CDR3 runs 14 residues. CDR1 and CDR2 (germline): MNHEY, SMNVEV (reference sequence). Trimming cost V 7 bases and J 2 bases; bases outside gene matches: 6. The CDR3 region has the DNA TGTGCCAGCAATAGCGGGAGCGGGCCCTACGAGCAGTACTTC. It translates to CASNSGSGPYEQYF.

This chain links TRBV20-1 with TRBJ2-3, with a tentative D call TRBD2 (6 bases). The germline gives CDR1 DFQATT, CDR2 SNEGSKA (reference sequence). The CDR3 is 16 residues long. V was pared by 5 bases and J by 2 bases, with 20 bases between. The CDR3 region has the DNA TGCAGTGCTCGCTCGCTGGGGGGAGGCTCCACAGATACGCAGTATTTT. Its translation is CSARSLGGGSTDTQYF.

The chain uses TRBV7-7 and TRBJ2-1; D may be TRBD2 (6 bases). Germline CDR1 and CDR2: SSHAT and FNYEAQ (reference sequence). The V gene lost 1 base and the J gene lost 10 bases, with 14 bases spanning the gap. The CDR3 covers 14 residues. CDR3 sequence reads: CASSLVGEANEQFF. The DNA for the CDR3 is TGTGCCAGCAGCTTAGTCGGGGAGGCTAACGAGCAGTTCTTC.

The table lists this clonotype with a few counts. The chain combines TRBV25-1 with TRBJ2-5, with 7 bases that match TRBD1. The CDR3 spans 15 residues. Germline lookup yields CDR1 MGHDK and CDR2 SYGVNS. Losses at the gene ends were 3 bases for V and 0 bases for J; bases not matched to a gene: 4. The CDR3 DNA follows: TGTGCCAGCAGTGACTACAGGGGTAACCAAGAGACCCAGTACTTC. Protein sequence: CASSDYRGNQETQYF.

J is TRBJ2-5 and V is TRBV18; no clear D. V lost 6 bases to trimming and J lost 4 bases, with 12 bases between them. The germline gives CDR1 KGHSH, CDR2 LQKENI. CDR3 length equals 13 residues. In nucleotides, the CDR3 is TGTGCCAGCTCCCACGGGTCCCGAGAGACCCAGTACTTC. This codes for CASSHGSRETQYF.

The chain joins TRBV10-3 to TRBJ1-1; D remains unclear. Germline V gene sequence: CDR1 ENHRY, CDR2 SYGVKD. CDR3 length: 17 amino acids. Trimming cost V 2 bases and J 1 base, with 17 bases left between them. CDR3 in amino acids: CAISENGLGTENTEAFF. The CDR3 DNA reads TGTGCCATCAGTGAGAATGGTCTGGGAACCGAGAACACTGAAGCTTTCTTT.

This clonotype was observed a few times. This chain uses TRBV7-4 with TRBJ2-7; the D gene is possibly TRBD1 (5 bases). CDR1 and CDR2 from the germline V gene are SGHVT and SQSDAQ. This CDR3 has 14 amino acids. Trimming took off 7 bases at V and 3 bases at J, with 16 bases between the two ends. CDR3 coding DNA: TGTGCCAGCATTCTCAGGGTTAATAGCTACGAGCAGTACTTC. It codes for CASILRVNSYEQYF.

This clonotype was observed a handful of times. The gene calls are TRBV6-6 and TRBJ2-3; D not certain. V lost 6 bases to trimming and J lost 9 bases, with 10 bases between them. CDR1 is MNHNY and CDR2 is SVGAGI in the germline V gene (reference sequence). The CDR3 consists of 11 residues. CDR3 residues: CASSWVGTQYF. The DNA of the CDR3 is TGTGCCAGCAGCTGGGTAGGGACGCAGTATTTT.

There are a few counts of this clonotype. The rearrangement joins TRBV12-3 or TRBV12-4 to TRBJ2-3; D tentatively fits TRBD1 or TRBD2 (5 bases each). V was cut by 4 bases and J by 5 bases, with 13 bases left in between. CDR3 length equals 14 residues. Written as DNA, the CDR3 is TGTGCCAGCAGTTGGGGACCTTTGGGAGATACGCAGTATTTT. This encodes CASSWGPLGDTQYF.

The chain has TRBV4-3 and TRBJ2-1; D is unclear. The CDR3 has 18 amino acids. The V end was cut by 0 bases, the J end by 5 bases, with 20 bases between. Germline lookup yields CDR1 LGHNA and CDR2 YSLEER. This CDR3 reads CASSQDLWIHRPHNEQFF. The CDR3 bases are TGCGCCAGCAGCCAAGATCTTTGGATCCACCGACCGCACAATGAGCAGTTCTTC.

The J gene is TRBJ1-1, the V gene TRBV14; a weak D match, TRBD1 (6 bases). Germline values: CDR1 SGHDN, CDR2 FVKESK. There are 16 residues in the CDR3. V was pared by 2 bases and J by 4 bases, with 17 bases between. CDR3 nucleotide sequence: TGTGCCAGCAGCCAATTCAGGGGCGCACTGGCCACTGAAGCTTTCTTT. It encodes CASSQFRGALATEAFF.